The clone carrying this TCR beta chain was detected many times. The target antigen is unknown. MiXCR, run by TCRdb on the 5' RACE reads, gives a single entry per CDR3 protein. The data contain about 82,000 distinct CDR3 sequences, 10% to 15% of them singletons. This record comes from a study of spatial heterogeneity in lung cancer. Overall study results and limits: The study found ubiquitous expanded tumor TCRs in blood more at resection than follow-up.

Time point of the sample: sample taken at primary tumor resection. Whole RNA came from tumor, nontumor lung or frozen PBMC and was sequenced without being sorted. This receptor was obtained from a male donor with early-stage non-small cell lung cancer. Sequencing used PBMCs, obtained at surgery.

The CDR3 DNA reads as TGCAGCGCCAAACAGGGGAACGAGCAGTACTTC. It encodes CSAKQGNEQYF. The genes are TRBV29-1 and TRBJ2-7; TRBD1 matches 7 bases. CDR3 size: 11 residues. Trimming cost V 7 bases and J 5 bases; bases outside gene matches: 5. CDR1 and CDR2 from the germline V gene are SQVTM and ANQGSEA.